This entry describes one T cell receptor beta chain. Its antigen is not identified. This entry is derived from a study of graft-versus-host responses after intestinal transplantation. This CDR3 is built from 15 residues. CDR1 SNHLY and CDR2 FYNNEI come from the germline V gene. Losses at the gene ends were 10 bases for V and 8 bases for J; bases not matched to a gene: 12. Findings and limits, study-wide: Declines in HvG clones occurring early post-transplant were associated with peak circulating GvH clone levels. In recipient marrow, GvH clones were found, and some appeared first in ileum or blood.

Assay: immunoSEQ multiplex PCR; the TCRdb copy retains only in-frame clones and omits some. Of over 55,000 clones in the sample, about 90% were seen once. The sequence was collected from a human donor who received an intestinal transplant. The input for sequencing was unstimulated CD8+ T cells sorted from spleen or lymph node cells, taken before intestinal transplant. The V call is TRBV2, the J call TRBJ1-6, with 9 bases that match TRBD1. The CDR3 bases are TGTGCCACCCAAGGACCAGGGACAGGGTATTCACCCCTCCACTTT. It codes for CATQGPGTGYSPLHF.